The entry that follows covers one T cell receptor beta chain sequence. Its antigen remains unidentified. Base qualities are not provided; no much larger clone lies one nucleotide away. Receptor amplification or capture employed the immunoSEQ multiplex PCR assay. The clones in this table, taken by TCRdb from immuneACCESS, are in-frame only. Not every clone is retained; where verified, under half of the shortfall comes from an unresolved V gene, and the cause of the rest is unknown. Here the sample has tens of thousands of clones; approximately 95% occur a single time. 0.8% to 1% of the sample belongs to the ten largest clones. This sample was included in a study of T cell changes during pregnancy in multiple sclerosis (dated by TCRdb to about 2019). Turning to the overall study: In women with multiple sclerosis, the researchers looked at how the T cell repertoire shifted as pregnancy progressed.

Including cysteine and phenylalanine, the CDR3 has 18 amino acids. The CDR3 DNA has 54 bases and is translated from base 1. Rearrangement joined TRBV21-1 to TRBJ1-3; no DNA check was done on the table's D call, TRBD1. TRBV21-1 is deemed a pseudogene. This sequence originates from a female donor in good health, enrolled as a control in a pregnancy study. The sequencing here drew on peripheral blood, taken in the second trimester of pregnancy. The CDR3 amino acid sequence is: CASSNPWDRGLRGNTIYF. In nucleotide form, the sequence is TGTGCCAGCAGCAATCCGTGGGACAGGGGGCTAAGGGGAAACACCATATATTTT.